Below, one T cell receptor (beta chain) is given with its context. Its antigen is undetermined. Then a second PCR, running roughly 7 to 11 cycles, was carried out with a sample-barcoded 5' primer and a J-beta primer mix. TCRdb re-called the 5' RACE reads through MiXCR, storing one row per CDR3 protein. The table has 1.8 million or so distinct CDR3 sequences, about two fifths seen once. This sample was included in a study of blood T cells in healthy people across ages. The germline V gene has CDR1 SGHTA and CDR2 FQGNSA. CDR3 length: 15 amino acids. The V and J ends lost 0 bases and 3 bases respectively, with 12 bases between them. Study outcomes and limitations: Long-lived donors exceeded aged donors in naive CD4+ cells and diversity.

The source material was blood. The clonotype originates from a human donor in good health. The V and J genes are TRBV7-2 and TRBJ2-7; no reliable D call. Here the CDR3 reads CASSLAIGQLYEQYF. CDR3 sequence (DNA): TGTGCCAGCAGCTTAGCAATCGGCCAGCTCTACGAGCAGTACTTC.